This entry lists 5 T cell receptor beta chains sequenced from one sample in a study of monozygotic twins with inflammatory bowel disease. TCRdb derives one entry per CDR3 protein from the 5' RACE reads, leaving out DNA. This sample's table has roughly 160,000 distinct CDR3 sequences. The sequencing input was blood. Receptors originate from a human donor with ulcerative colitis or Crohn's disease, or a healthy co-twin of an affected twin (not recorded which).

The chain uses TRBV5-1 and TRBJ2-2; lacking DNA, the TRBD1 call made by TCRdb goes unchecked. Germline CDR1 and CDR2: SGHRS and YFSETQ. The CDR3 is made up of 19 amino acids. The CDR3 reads CASSIQEGQAPRVTGELFF.

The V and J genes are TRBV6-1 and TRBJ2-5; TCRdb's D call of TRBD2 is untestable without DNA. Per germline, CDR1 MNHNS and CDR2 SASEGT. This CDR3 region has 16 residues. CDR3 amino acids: CASSTGTSGVEETQYF.

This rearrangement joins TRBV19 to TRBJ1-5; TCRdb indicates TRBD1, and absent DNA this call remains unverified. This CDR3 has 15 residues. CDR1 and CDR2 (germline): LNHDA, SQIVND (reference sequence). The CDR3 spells CASSILRGSNQPQHF.

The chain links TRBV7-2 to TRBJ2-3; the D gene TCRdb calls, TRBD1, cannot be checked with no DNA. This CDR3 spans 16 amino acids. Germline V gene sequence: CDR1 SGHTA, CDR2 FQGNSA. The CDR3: CASSFSGGITTDTQYF.

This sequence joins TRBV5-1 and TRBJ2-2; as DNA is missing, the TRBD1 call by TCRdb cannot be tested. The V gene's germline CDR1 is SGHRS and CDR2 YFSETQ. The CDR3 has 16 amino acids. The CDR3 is CASSLARTGDTGELFF.